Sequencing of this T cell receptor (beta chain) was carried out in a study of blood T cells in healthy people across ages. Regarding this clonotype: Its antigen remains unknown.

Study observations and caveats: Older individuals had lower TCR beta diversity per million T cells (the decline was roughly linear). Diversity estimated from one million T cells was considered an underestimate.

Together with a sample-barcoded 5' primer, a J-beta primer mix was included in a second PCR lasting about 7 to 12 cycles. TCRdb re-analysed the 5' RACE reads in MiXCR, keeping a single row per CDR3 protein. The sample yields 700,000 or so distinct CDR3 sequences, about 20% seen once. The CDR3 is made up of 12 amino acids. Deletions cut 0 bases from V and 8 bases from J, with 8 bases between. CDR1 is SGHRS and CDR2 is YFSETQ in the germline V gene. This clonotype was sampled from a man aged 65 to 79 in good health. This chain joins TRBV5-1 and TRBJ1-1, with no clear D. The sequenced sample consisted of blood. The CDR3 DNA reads TGCGCCAGCAGCTTGGTCGGTGGGGAAGCTTTCTTT. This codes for CASSLVGGEAFF.